This T cell receptor beta chain is drawn from a study of patients and donors after allogeneic stem cell transplantation. The CDR3 has 15 residues. Trimming shortened V by 4 bases and J by 2 bases, and 14 bases separated the two germline ends. CDR1 and CDR2 (germline): LGHDT, YNNKEL (reference sequence). From the RT-PCR reads, TCRdb called clonotypes with MiXCR, one entry per CDR3 protein. Here the sample spans over 400,000 distinct CDR3 sequences, 16% being singletons. This chain joins TRBV3-1 and TRBJ1-1; D ambiguous. The specimen was blood, either unsorted or a sorted T cell fraction (not recorded which). The sequence was collected from a human donor who was either an allogeneic HSCT recipient or a stem cell or donor lymphocyte infusion donor (not recorded which). It is not recorded whose cells these are; they may come from a transplant donor. The CDR3 sequence is CASSPRSTGNTEAFF. Here the CDR3 DNA reads TGTGCCAGCAGCCCACGTAGTACGGGTAACACTGAAGCTTTCTTT.